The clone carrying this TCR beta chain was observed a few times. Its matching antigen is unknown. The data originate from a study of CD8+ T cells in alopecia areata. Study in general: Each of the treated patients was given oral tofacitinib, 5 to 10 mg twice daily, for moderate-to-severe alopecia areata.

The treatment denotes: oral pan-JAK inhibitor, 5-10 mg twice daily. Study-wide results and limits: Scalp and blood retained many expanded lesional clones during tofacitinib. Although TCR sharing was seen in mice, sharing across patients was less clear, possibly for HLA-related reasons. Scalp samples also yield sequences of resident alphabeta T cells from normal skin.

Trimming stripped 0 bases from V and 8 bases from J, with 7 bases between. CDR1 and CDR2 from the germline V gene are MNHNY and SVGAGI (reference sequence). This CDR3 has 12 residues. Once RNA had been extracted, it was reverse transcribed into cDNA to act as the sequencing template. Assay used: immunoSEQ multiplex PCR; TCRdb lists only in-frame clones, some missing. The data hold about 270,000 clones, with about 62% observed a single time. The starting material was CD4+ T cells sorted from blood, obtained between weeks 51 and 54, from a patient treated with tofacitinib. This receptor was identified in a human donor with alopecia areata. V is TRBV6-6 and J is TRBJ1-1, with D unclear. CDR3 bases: TGTGCCAGCAGTTACTCGAAGGACGAAGCTTTCTTT. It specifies CASSYSKDEAFF.